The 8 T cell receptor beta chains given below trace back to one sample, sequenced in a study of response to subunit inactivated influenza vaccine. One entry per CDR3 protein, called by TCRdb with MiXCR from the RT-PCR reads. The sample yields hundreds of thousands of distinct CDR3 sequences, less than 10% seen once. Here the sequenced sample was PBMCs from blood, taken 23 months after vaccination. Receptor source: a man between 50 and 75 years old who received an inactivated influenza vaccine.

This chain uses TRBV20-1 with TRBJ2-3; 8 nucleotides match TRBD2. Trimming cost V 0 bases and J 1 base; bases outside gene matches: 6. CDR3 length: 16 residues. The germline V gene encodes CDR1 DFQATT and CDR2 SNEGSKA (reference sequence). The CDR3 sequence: CSARDPKRERTDTQYF. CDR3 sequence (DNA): TGCAGTGCTAGAGACCCCAAGCGGGAGCGCACAGATACGCAGTATTTT.

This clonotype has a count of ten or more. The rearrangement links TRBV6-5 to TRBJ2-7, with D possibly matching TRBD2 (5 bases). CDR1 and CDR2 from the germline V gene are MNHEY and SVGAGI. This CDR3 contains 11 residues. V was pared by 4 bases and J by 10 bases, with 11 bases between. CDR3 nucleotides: TGTGCCAGCAGTTCAGCGGCTAATCAGTACTTC. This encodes CASSSAANQYF.

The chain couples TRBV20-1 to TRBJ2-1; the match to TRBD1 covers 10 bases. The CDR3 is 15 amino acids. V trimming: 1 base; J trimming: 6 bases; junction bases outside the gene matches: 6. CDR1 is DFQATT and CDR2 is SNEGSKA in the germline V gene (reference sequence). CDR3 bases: TGCAGTGCTAGAGCGCCGGGACAGGGGATCAATGAGCAGTTCTTC. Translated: CSARAPGQGINEQFF.

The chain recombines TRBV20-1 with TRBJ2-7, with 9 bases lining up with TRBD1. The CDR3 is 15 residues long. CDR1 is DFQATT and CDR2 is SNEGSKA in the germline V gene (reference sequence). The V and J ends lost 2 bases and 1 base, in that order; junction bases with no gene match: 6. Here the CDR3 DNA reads TGCAGTGCTAGACCCCCACAGGGGGCTTCCTACGAGCAGTACTTC. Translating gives CSARPPQGASYEQYF.

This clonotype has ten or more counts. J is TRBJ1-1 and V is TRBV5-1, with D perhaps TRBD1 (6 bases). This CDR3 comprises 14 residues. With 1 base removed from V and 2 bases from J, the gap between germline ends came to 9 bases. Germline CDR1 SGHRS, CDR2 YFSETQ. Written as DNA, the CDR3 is TGCGCCAGCAGCTTGTACGGGACAAACACTGAAGCTTTCTTT. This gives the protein CASSLYGTNTEAFF. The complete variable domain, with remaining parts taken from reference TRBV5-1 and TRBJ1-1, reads KAGVTQTPRYLIKTRGQQVTLSCSPISGHRSVSWYQQTPGQGLQFLFEYFSETQRNKGNFPGRFSGRQFSNSRSEMNVSTLELGDSALYLCASSLYGTNTEAFFGQGTRLTVV.

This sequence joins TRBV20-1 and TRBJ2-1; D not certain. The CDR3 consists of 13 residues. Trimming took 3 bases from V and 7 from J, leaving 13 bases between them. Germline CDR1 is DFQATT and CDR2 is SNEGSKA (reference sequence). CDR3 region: CSARVLVGNEQFF. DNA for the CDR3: TGCAGTGCTAGGGTGTTGGTGGGTAATGAGCAGTTCTTC.

The CDR3 loop is CSMEGLAYEQYF. CDR3 nucleotides: TGCAGTATGGAGGGACTAGCCTACGAGCAGTACTTC. V gene TRBV20-1 combines with J gene TRBJ2-7, with 8 bases matching TRBD2. Per the germline V gene, CDR1 is DFQATT and CDR2 is SNEGSKA (reference sequence). The CDR3 runs to 12 residues. After removal of 8 bases from V and 2 bases from J, the junction contained 5 bases not matched to a gene.

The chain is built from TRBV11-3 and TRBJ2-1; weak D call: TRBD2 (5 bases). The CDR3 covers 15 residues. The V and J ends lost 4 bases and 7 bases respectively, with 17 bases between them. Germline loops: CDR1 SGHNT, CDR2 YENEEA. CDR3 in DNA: TGTGCCAGCAGCTCCTCCCCGGGGTTACTGAATGAGCAGTTCTTC. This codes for CASSSSPGLLNEQFF.